Listed here are 12 T cell receptor beta chains from one sample, sequenced in a study of T cells in Graves' hyperthyroidism and ophthalmopathy. Amplification targeted TCR beta CDR3 regions from RNA transcripts. Using the HTBI primer set, a first-round RT-PCR was run on the TCR CDR3. MiXCR, run by TCRdb on the multiplex PCR reads, gives a single entry per CDR3 protein. The sample yields about 270,000 distinct CDR3 sequences, 20% to 25% seen once. The sequencing sample was made of blood. These receptor sequences come from a man between 25 and 39 years old with Graves' ophthalmopathy.

The sample holds many counts of this clonotype. V is TRBV20-1 and J is TRBJ2-1; 7 positions match TRBD2. V trimming: 3 bases; J trimming: 4 bases; junction bases outside the gene matches: 12. Germline-derived CDR1 and CDR2 are DFQATT and SNEGSKA (reference sequence). The CDR3 covers 16 residues. The CDR3 nucleotides read TGCAGTGCTAGCCGCAAGGCGGGAGCAACTTACAATGAGCAGTTCTTC. Translating gives CSASRKAGATYNEQFF.

The chain couples TRBV14 to TRBJ2-7; 8 nucleotides agree with TRBD2. Germline trimming cut 8 bases from V and 6 bases from J; bases unmatched to any gene: 6. Germline loops: CDR1 SGHDN, CDR2 FVKESK. This CDR3 is 12 amino acids long. CDR3 sequence: CASGAGVGEQYF. Written as DNA, the CDR3 is TGTGCCAGCGGAGCGGGAGTCGGCGAGCAGTACTTC.

This clonotype was found many times. The chain is built from TRBV20-1 and TRBJ2-3; the D gene is possibly TRBD1 (5 bases). Germline values: CDR1 DFQATT, CDR2 SNEGSKA (reference sequence). The CDR3 is 15 residues long. Trimming cost V 0 bases and J 2 bases, with 12 bases left between them. The CDR3 region has the DNA TGCAGTGCTAGAGATCTGCAGGGCCCCACAGATACGCAGTATTTT. This translates into CSARDLQGPTDTQYF.

The rearrangement uses TRBV6-6 and TRBJ2-3; D is tentatively TRBD1 or TRBD2 (6 bases each). V lost 2 bases to trimming and J lost 2 bases, with 20 bases between them. From germline, CDR1 is MNHNY and CDR2 SVGAGI (reference sequence). This CDR3 comprises 18 residues. In DNA, the CDR3 is TGTGCCAGCAGTTACACCTTTCTAGGGGGGAGCCCCACAGATACGCAGTATTTT. This sequence encodes CASSYTFLGGSPTDTQYF.

This clonotype has only a few counts. The gene calls are TRBV11-3 and TRBJ2-1; 8 bases match TRBD2. Trimming cost V 5 bases and J 8 bases; bases outside gene matches: 11. Germline V gives CDR1 SGHNT, CDR2 YENEEA. The CDR3 has 15 amino acids. The CDR3 loop is CASSPERESLHEQFF. CDR3 nucleotides: TGTGCCAGCAGCCCTGAGCGGGAGTCCCTTCATGAGCAGTTCTTC.

This chain links TRBV29-1 with TRBJ1-1; no clear D gene. The CDR3 spans 11 residues. CDR1 is SQVTM, CDR2 ANQGSEA, per germline. Trimming took off 6 bases at V and 6 bases at J, with 11 bases between the two ends. The CDR3, as DNA: TGCAGCGTACGGCGGGAGGCTGAAGCTTTCTTT. Protein sequence: CSVRREAEAFF.

Only a few counts were recorded for this clonotype. The V and J genes are TRBV9 and TRBJ1-2; D possibly corresponds to TRBD1 (6 bases). Looked up from germline, CDR1 is SGDLS and CDR2 is YYNGEE. V shed 0 bases and J shed 5 bases, with 20 bases lying between them. This CDR3 region has 17 residues. The CDR3 DNA sequence: TGTGCCAGCAGCGTAGCAGAGACAGGAGAGGGTATATATGGCTACACCTTC. Translating gives CASSVAETGEGIYGYTF.

This clonotype has a handful of counts. The chain uses TRBV5-1 and TRBJ2-3, with 7 bases matching TRBD2. Trimming removed 4 bases from V and 3 bases from J; junction bases left unmatched: 11. The germline V gene has CDR1 SGHRS and CDR2 YFSETQ. The CDR3 spans 16 residues. The CDR3 here is CASSQWEGGSTDTQYF. CDR3 sequence (DNA): TGCGCCAGCAGCCAGTGGGAGGGTGGGAGTACAGATACGCAGTATTTT.

This clonotype came up many times. The genes are TRBV28 and TRBJ2-7; D may correspond to TRBD1 or TRBD2 (5 bases each). The CDR3 consists of 15 residues. The germline CDR1 and CDR2 sequences are MDHEN and SYDVKM. Trimming removed 3 bases at V and 6 bases at J, with 18 bases between. The CDR3 DNA sequence: TGTGCCAGCAGTTTTTACGGGACGGAGCACAGCGAGCAGTACTTC. Amino acid sequence: CASSFYGTEHSEQYF.

The chain uses TRBV11-2 and TRBJ1-1; D is unresolved. The CDR3 has 13 amino acids. The V end was cut by 3 bases, the J end by 3 bases, with 8 bases between. Germline CDR1 is SGHAT and CDR2 is FQNNGV. CDR3 amino acids: CASSLNADTEAFF. DNA of the CDR3: TGTGCCAGCAGCTTGAATGCGGACACTGAAGCTTTCTTT.

This clonotype was found many times. The chain has TRBV6-2 or TRBV6-3 and TRBJ2-5, with D unresolved. Trimming cost V 2 bases and J 5 bases, with 9 bases left between them. CDR3 length: 13 residues. The germline V gene has CDR1 MNHEY and CDR2 SVGEGT. Written as DNA, the CDR3 is TGTGCCAGCAGTTACGGAGACTTGGAGACCCAGTACTTC. This codes for CASSYGDLETQYF.

V is TRBV5-1 and J is TRBJ2-7, with D hard to call. This CDR3 is built from 15 residues. Trimming removed 4 bases at V and 0 bases at J, with 14 bases between. Per the germline V gene, CDR1 is SGHRS and CDR2 is YFSETQ. In DNA, the CDR3 is TGCGCCAGCAGCCCGCTAATGCGGAGCTCCTACGAGCAGTACTTC. Translation: CASSPLMRSSYEQYF.